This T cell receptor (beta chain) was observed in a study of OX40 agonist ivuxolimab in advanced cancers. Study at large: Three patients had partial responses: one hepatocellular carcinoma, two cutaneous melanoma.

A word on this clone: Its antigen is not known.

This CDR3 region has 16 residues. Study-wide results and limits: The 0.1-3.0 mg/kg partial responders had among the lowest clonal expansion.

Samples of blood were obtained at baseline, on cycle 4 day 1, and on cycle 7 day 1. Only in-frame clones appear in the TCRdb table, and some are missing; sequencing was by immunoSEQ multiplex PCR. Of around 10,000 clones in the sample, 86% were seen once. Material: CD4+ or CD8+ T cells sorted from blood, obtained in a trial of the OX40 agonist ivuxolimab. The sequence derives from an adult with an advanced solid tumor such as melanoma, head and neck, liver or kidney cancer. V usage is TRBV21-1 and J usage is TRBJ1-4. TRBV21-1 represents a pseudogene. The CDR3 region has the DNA TGTGCCAGCAGCACTGTTAGAGGAGGGGCTAATGAAAAACTGTTTTTT. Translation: CASSTVRGGANEKLFF.